The 3 T cell receptor beta chains below were found in one sample sequenced in a study of T cell responses to AZD1222 COVID-19 vaccine. The data were produced by immunoSEQ multiplex PCR, yet TCRdb's version contains in-frame clones alone and is incomplete. The sample records roughly 150,000 clones, roughly nine tenths being singletons. The material was peripheral blood, obtained 28 days after the second AZD1222 dose. Receptor source: an adult who received the AZD1222 COVID-19 vaccine.

The chain couples TRBV19 to TRBJ1-1, with D unresolved. The V and J ends lost 2 bases and 0 bases respectively, with 4 bases between them. This CDR3 contains 13 residues. The germline V gene encodes CDR1 LNHDA and CDR2 SQIVND (reference sequence). As DNA, the CDR3 is TGTGCCAGTAGTATACGCTTGAACACTGAAGCTTTCTTT. Protein sequence: CASSIRLNTEAFF.

The V and J genes are TRBV4-1 and TRBJ2-7; TRBD1 matches 9 bases. Germline V CDR1 and CDR2: MGHRA, YSYEKL. CDR3 length: 16 residues. The J segment lost 2 bases and the V segment lost 4 bases, leaving 9 bases of the junction unmatched. The CDR3 DNA sequence: TGCGCCAGCAGCCGGCTTCCCGACAGGGGGGCCTACGAGCAGTACTTC. Protein: CASSRLPDRGAYEQYF.

J is TRBJ1-1 and V is TRBV25-1; D gene uncertain. Trimming removed 10 bases from V and 1 base from J, with 10 bases in between. The CDR3 sequence is 12 residues long. Germline CDR1 is MGHDK and CDR2 is SYGVNS. The CDR3 region has the DNA TGTGCCACCAGGACGGCGAACACTGAAGCTTTCTTT. It yields the protein CATRTANTEAFF.